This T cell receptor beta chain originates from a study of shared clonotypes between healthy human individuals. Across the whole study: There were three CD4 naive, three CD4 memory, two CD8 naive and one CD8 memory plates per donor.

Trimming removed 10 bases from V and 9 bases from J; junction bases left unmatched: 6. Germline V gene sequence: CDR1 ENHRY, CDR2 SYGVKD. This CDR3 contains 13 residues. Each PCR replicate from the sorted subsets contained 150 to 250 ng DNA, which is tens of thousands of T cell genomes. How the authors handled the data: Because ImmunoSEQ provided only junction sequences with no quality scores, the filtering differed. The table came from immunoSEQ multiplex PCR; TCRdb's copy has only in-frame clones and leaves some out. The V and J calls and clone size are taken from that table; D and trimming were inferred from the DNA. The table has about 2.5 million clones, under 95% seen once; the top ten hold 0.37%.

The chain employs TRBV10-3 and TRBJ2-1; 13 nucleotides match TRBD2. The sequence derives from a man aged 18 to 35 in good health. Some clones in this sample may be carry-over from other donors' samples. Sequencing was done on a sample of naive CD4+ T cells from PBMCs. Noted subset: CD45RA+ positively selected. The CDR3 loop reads CATGLAGAGEQFF. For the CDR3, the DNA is TGTGCCACCGGACTAGCGGGAGCTGGTGAGCAGTTCTTC.